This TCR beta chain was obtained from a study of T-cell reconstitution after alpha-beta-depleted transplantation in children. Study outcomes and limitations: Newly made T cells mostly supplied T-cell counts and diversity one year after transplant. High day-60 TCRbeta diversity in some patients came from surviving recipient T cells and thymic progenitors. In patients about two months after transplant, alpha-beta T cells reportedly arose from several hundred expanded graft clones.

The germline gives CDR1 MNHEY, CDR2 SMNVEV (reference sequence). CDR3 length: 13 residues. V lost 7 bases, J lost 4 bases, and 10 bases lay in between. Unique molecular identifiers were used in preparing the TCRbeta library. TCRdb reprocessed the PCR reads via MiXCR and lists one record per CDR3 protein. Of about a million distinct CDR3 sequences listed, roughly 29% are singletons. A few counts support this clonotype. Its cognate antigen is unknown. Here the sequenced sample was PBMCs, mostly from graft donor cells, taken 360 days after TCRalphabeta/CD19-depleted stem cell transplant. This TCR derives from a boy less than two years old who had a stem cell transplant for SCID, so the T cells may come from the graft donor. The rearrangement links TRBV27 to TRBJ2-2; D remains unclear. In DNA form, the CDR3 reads TGTGCCAGCAAGAGCAGAGCCACCGGGGAGCTGTTTTTT. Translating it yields CASKSRATGELFF.